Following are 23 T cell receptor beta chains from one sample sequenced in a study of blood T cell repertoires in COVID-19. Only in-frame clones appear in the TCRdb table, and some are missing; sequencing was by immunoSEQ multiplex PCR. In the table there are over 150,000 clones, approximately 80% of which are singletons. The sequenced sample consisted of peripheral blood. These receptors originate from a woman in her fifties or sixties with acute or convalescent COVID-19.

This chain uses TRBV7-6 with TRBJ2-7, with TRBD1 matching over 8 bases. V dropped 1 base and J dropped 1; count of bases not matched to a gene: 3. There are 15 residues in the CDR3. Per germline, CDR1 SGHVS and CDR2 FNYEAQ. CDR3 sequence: CASSLVRQGSYEQYF. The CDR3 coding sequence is TGTGCCAGCAGCTTAGTCCGACAGGGGTCCTACGAGCAGTACTTC.

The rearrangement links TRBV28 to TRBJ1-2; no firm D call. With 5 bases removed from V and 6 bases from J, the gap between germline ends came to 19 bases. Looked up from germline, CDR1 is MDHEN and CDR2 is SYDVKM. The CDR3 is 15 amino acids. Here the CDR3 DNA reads TGTGCCAGCAGTCCCGGGAGACTAAGGAGAGATGGCTACACCTTC. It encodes CASSPGRLRRDGYTF.

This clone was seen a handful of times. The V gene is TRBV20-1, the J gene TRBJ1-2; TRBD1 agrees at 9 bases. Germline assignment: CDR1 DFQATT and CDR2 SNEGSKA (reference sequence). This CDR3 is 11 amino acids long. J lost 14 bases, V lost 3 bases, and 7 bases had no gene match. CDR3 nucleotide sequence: TGCAGTGCTAGCCCGGGACAGGGTGCTACCTTC. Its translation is CSASPGQGATF.

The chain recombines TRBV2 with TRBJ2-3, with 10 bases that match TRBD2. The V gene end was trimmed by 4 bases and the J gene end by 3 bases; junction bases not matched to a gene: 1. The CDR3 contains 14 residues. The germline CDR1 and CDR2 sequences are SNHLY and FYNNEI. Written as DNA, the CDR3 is TGTGCCAGCAGTGTAGCGGGGGGAACAGATACGCAGTATTTT. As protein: CASSVAGGTDTQYF.

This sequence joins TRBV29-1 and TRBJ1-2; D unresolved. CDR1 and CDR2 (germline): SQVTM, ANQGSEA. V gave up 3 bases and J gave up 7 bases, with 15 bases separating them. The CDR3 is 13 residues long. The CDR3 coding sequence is TGCAGCGTTGACGGCGACATCTCGTCTGGCTACACCTTC. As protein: CSVDGDISSGYTF.

CDR3: CASSPTRGSQAEAFF. The CDR3 coding sequence is TGTGCCAGCAGTCCAACCCGTGGGTCACAGGCTGAAGCTTTCTTT. V gene TRBV6-4 combines with J gene TRBJ1-1, with TRBD1 as a possible D gene (5 bases). Germline V gene sequence: CDR1 MRHNA, CDR2 SNTAGT. Between the trimmed V and J ends, which lost 5 bases and 6 bases, there was a span of 19 bases. The length of the CDR3 is 15 residues.

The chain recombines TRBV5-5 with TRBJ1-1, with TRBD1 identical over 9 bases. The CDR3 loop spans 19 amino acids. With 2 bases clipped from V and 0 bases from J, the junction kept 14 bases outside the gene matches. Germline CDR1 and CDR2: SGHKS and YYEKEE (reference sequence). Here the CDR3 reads CASSFTGTGSGIMNTEAFF. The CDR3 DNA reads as TGTGCCAGCAGCTTTACCGGGACAGGGAGCGGGATAATGAACACTGAAGCTTTCTTT.

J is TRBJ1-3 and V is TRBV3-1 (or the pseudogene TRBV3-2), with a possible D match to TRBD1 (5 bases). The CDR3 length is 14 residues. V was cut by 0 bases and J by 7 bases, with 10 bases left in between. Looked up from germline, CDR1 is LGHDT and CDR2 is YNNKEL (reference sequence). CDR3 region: CASSQEGRGNTIYF. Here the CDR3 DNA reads TGTGCCAGCAGCCAAGAGGGCCGGGGGAACACCATATATTTT.

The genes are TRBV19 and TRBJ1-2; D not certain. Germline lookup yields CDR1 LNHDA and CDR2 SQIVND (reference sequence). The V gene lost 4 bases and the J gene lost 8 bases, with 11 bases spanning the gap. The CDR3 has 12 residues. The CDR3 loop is CASSNLREGYTF. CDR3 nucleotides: TGTGCCAGTAGTAATCTCCGAGAGGGCTACACCTTC. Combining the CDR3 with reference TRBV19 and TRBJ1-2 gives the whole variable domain DGGITQSPKYLFRKEGQNVTLSCEQNLNHDAMYWYRQDPGQGLRLIYYSQIVNDFQKGDIAEGYSVSREKKESFPLTVTSAQKNPTAFYLCASSNLREGYTFGSGTRLTVV.

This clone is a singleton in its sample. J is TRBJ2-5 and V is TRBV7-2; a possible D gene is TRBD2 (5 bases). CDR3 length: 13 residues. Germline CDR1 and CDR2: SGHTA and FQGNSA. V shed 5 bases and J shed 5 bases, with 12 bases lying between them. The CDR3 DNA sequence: TGTGCCAGCAGCCAGTGGACTCGGGAGACCCAGTACTTC. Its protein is CASSQWTRETQYF.

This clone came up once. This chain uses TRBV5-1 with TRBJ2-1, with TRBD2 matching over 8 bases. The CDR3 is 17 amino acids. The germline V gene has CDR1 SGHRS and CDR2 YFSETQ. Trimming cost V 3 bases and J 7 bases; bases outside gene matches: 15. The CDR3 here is CASSSRGPSGFGNEQFF. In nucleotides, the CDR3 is TGCGCCAGCAGCTCTAGAGGTCCTAGCGGGTTCGGTAATGAGCAGTTCTTC.

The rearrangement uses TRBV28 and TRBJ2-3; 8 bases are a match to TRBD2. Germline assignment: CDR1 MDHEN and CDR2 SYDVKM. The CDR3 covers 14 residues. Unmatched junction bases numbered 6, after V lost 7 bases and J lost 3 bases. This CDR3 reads CASTGLDVTDTQYF. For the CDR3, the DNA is TGTGCCAGCACGGGACTAGATGTGACAGATACGCAGTATTTT.

CDR3 sequence (DNA): TGTGCCAGCAGCTTTGGACAGGGCACAGATACGCAGTATTTT. Amino acids: CASSFGQGTDTQYF. This chain connects TRBV5-8 to TRBJ2-3; 7 nucleotides align to TRBD1. The germline gives CDR1 SGHTS, CDR2 YDEGEE. The CDR3 has 14 amino acids. Trimming took 2 bases from V and 1 from J; bases not matched to a gene: 1.

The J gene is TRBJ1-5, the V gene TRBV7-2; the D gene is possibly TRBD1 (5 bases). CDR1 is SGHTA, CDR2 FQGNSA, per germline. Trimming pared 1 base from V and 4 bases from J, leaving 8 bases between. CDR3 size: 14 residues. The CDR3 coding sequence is TGTGCCAGCAGCTTAGGCGGGACTAATCAGCCCCAGCATTTT. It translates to CASSLGGTNQPQHF.

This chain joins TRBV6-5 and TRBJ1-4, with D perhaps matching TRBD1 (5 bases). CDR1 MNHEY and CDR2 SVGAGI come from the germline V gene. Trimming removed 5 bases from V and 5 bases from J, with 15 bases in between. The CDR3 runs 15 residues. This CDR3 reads CASSPSHRLNEKLFF. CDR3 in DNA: TGTGCCAGCAGTCCTTCCCACAGGCTGAATGAAAAACTGTTTTTT.

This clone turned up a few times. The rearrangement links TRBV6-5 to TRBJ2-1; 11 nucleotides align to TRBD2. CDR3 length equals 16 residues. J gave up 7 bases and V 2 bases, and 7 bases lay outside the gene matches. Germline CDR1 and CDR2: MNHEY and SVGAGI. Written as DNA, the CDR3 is TGTGCCAGCAGTTACCTGGCTAGCGGGGGGAAAAATGAGCAGTTCTTC. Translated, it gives CASSYLASGGKNEQFF.

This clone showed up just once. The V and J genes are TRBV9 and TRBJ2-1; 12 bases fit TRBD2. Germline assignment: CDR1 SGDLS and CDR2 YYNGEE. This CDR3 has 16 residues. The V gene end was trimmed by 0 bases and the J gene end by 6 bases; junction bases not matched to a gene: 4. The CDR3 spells CASSVGSSGGANEQFF. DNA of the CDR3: TGTGCCAGCAGCGTAGGATCTAGCGGGGGGGCCAATGAGCAGTTCTTC.

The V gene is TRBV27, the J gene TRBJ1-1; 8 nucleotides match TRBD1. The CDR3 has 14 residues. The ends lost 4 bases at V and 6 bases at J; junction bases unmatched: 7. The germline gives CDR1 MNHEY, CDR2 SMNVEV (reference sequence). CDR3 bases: TGTGCCAGCAGTTATCAGGGGGCGGGGGCTGAAGCTTTCTTT. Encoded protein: CASSYQGAGAEAFF.

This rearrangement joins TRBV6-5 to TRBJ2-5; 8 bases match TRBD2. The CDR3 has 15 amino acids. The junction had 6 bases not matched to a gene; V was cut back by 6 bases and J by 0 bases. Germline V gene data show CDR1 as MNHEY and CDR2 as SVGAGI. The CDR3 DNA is TGTGCCAGCAGCGATAGCGGGGCCTACCAAGAGACCCAGTACTTC. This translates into CASSDSGAYQETQYF.

The CDR3 DNA is TGTGCCAGCAGCCAAGACATGAACACTGAAGCTTTCTTT. Translation gives CASSQDMNTEAFF. V gene TRBV4-2 combines with J gene TRBJ1-1, with D unclear. From germline, CDR1 is LGHNA and CDR2 YNFKEQ. The CDR3 totals 13 residues. V was clipped by 0 bases and J by 0 bases, with 2 bases between them.

CDR3 protein: CATRPRAGNTEAFF. CDR3 coding DNA: TGTGCCACTAGACCTAGAGCTGGGAACACTGAAGCTTTCTTT. This rearrangement joins TRBV15 to TRBJ1-1; no firm D call. V lost 9 bases to trimming and J lost 1 base, with 15 bases between them. The CDR3 has 14 amino acids. The germline V gene encodes CDR1 LNHNV and CDR2 YYDKDF (reference sequence).

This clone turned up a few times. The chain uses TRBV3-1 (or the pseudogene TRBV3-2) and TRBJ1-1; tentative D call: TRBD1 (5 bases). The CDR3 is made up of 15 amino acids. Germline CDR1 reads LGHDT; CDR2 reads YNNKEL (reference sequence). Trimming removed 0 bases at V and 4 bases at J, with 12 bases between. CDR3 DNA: TGTGCCAGCAGCCAAGATCGGACACGGGCCACTGAAGCTTTCTTT. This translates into CASSQDRTRATEAFF.

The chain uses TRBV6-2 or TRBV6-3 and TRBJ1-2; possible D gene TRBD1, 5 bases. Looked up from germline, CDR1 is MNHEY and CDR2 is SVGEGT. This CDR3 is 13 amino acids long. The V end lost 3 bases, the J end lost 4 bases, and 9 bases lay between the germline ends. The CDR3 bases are TGTGCCAGCAGTTATTCGACAGTCTATGGCTACACCTTC. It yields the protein CASSYSTVYGYTF.